One and the same sample provided the 10 T cell receptor beta chains below, sequenced in a study of blood T cell repertoires in COVID-19. Data came from immunoSEQ multiplex PCR; TCRdb stores just in-frame clones and leaves some out. The table has tens of thousands of clones, approximately 80% seen once; the top ten hold 48%. Sequenced input: peripheral blood. These receptors all come from a man in his 70s with acute or convalescent COVID-19.

The chain couples TRBV4-3 to TRBJ2-1, with D perhaps TRBD2 (5 bases). There are 12 residues in the CDR3. V lost 3 bases to trimming and J lost 13 bases, with 13 bases between them. CDR1 is LGHNA, CDR2 YSLEER, per germline. The CDR3 DNA follows: TGCGCCAGCAGCCAGGAATGGACTCGCCAGTTCTTC. It specifies CASSQEWTRQFF.

As regards this clone: Distinct nucleotide sequences in the sample also encode this CDR3. The gene calls are TRBV27 and TRBJ1-4; 9 nucleotides agree with TRBD1. This CDR3 is 15 amino acids long. CDR1 is MNHEY, CDR2 SMNVEV, per germline (reference sequence). V dropped 6 bases and J dropped 6; count of bases not matched to a gene: 8. In DNA, the CDR3 is TGTGCCAGCAGATCGCCGGGACAGGGAGATGAAAAACTGTTTTTT. Protein: CASRSPGQGDEKLFF.

The chain carries TRBV7-3 and TRBJ1-6; the D gene is possibly TRBD1 (5 bases). The CDR3 sequence is 14 residues long. Germline V gene sequence: CDR1 SGHTA, CDR2 FQGTGA. V lost 2 bases and J 10 bases, leaving 12 bases between the germline ends. The CDR3 DNA sequence: TGTGCCAGCAGCTTATATGCGGGGACCTCACCCCTCCACTTT. This gives the protein CASSLYAGTSPLHF.

The chain combines TRBV2 with TRBJ2-5, with TRBD2 matching 7 bases. The CDR3 extends over 14 amino acids. Germline-derived CDR1 and CDR2 are SNHLY and FYNNEI. V lost 5 bases, J lost 1 base, and 4 bases stayed unmatched. This CDR3 reads CASSPSSGQETQYF. CDR3 sequence (DNA): TGTGCCAGCAGTCCTTCTAGCGGCCAAGAGACCCAGTACTTC.

The V and J genes are TRBV3-1 (or the pseudogene TRBV3-2) and TRBJ1-4, with D uncertain. Trimming took 8 bases from V and 4 from J, leaving 14 bases between them. The CDR3 is made up of 14 amino acids. Germline V gene lookup returns CDR1 LGHDT and CDR2 YNNKEL (reference sequence). The CDR3 region is CASSPQTYNEKLFF. The CDR3 DNA sequence: TGTGCCAGCTCTCCACAGACGTATAATGAAAAACTGTTTTTT.

This rearrangement joins TRBV11-2 to TRBJ2-2; D ambiguous. The CDR3 extends over 13 amino acids. From germline, CDR1 is SGHAT and CDR2 FQNNGV. Deletions cut 0 bases from V and 7 bases from J, with 6 bases between. The CDR3 DNA sequence: TGTGCCAGCAGCTTAGATCGCAGCGGGGAGCTGTTTTTT. This gives the protein CASSLDRSGELFF.

This clone has only a few counts. V is TRBV7-2 and J is TRBJ2-7; unclear D gene. The CDR3 runs to 14 residues. V lost 3 bases to trimming and J lost 3 bases, with 12 bases between them. Germline values: CDR1 SGHTA, CDR2 FQGNSA. Written as DNA, the CDR3 is TGTGCCAGCAGCTTCTTTGCGGCCAACTACGAGCAGTACTTC. Its protein is CASSFFAANYEQYF.

The gene calls are TRBV9 and TRBJ2-1, with 7 nucleotides matching TRBD2. Losses at the gene ends were 3 bases for V and 9 bases for J; bases not matched to a gene: 9. The germline V gene has CDR1 SGDLS and CDR2 YYNGEE. CDR3 size: 14 residues. CDR3: CASSALGGMGEQFF. CDR3 in DNA: TGTGCCAGCAGCGCCTTGGGGGGGATGGGTGAGCAGTTCTTC.

The V and J genes are TRBV7-2 and TRBJ1-6; 8 positions agree with TRBD1. The CDR3 contains 15 residues. Per the germline V gene, CDR1 is SGHTA and CDR2 is FQGNSA. V trimming: 4 bases; J trimming: 9 bases; junction bases outside the gene matches: 8. The CDR3 reads CASSSRTGHTSPLHF. The CDR3 coding sequence is TGTGCCAGCAGCTCCAGGACAGGGCATACTTCACCCCTCCACTTT.

The rearrangement uses TRBV2 and TRBJ2-1, with 9 nucleotides matching TRBD1. Germline CDR1 SNHLY, CDR2 FYNNEI. The V segment lost 5 bases and the J segment 4 bases; nucleotides outside the gene matches: 6. This CDR3 region has 15 residues. The CDR3 spells CASSPGTGSYNEQFF. CDR3 in DNA: TGTGCCAGCAGTCCCGGGACAGGGAGTTACAATGAGCAGTTCTTC.